Sequencing of this T cell receptor (beta chain) was carried out in a study of cytomegalovirus exposure and HLA in healthy donors. Germline V gives CDR1 KGHSH, CDR2 LQKENI. The CDR3 spans 13 residues. It was with 60 Vbeta and 13 Jbeta primers that the PCR ran. Data came from immunoSEQ multiplex PCR; TCRdb stores just in-frame clones and leaves some out. The sample lists roughly 80,000 clones, more than 50% occurring once. Whole-study results and caveats: Later on, an analysis tied about 17,000 TCR beta sequences to HLA alleles at 0.05 false discovery rate. One variant, a missense change in DCLRE1C, was linked in a later analysis to TCR beta V- and J-gene trimming.

Concerning this clone itself: Its antigen is unknown. Sequence at one end of the junction differs from germline and may be a read error.

Sequencing was done on a sample of PBMCs. The sequence was obtained from a male donor in good health and CMV-seropositive. V gene TRBV18 combines with J gene TRBJ2-7, with 8 bases that match TRBD2. Here the CDR3 DNA reads TGTGCCAGCTCACTCCCGACAGCGGGGGCCCAACACTTC. The encoded protein is CASSLPTAGAQHF.